These 10 T cell receptor beta chains originate from one sample sequenced in a study of shared clonotypes between healthy human individuals. This table comes from immunoSEQ multiplex PCR, and its TCRdb copy is limited to in-frame clones, with some not included. This sample carries about 490,000 clones, almost 80% of them seen once, and the ten largest clones take 9.5% to 15%. Sequenced sample: PBMCs. These TCRs come from a woman aged 40 to 49 in good health. Some clones in this sample may be carry-over from other donors' samples.

About this clone itself: A far bigger clonotype differs at one base, so this is likely a read error. The gene calls are TRBV2 and TRBJ2-7; 7 bases line up with TRBD1. The CDR3 consists of 13 residues. Germline CDR1 and CDR2: SNHLY and FYNNEI. In nucleotides, the CDR3 is TGTGCCAGCACCCCGGGACAGACCTACAAGCAGTACTTC. This encodes CASTPGQTYKQYF.

The genes are TRBV9 and TRBJ2-3; no firm D call. This CDR3 spans 13 amino acids. Per the germline V gene, CDR1 is SGDLS and CDR2 is YYNGEE. Trimming shortened V by 0 bases and J by 5 bases, and 7 bases separated the two germline ends. The CDR3 spells CASSVASEDTQYF. The CDR3 DNA reads TGTGCCAGCAGCGTAGCCTCGGAAGATACGCAGTATTTT.

Of note for this clone: The junction does not match germline at one end; this may be a read error. This chain uses TRBV7-7 with TRBJ2-1, with D unresolved. The germline gives CDR1 SSHAT, CDR2 FNYEAQ (reference sequence). CDR3 length equals 12 residues. The DNA of the CDR3 is TGTGCTAGCAGCACCTCTACAAATGAGCAGTTCTTC. Translating it yields CASSTSTNEQFF.

The rearrangement joins TRBV28 to TRBJ2-1, with 11 bases lining up with TRBD1. This CDR3 region has 16 residues. The germline gives CDR1 MDHEN, CDR2 SYDVKM. The V segment lost 6 bases and the J segment 1 base; nucleotides outside the gene matches: 5. The CDR3 DNA follows: TGTGCCAGCAGGGACAGGGGGCAAAGATCCTACAATGAGCAGTTCTTC. Protein product: CASRDRGQRSYNEQFF.

This clone was seen repeatedly, ten times or more. The chain carries TRBV7-2 and TRBJ2-5, with 10 nucleotides matching TRBD2. CDR1 is SGHTA and CDR2 is FQGNSA in the germline V gene. The CDR3 is 16 residues long. With V trimmed by 2 bases and J by 5 bases, 8 bases remained unmatched. CDR3 region: CASSLPSGSLVETQYF. CDR3 bases: TGTGCCAGCAGCTTACCTAGCGGGAGCTTAGTGGAGACCCAGTACTTC.

The genes are TRBV30 and TRBJ2-1; D gene unclear. Between the trimmed V and J ends, which lost 0 bases and 9 bases, there was a span of 9 bases. The CDR3 is 12 residues long. Germline V gene lookup returns CDR1 GTSNPN and CDR2 SVGIG (reference sequence). The CDR3 nucleotides are TGTGCCTGGAGTGTAATAGGCGGTGAGCAGTTCTTC. Its protein product is CAWSVIGGEQFF.

About this clone: At one end the junction does not follow the germline gene, possibly because of a read error. The rearrangement links TRBV7-6 to TRBJ1-1; D is unresolved. This CDR3 region has 13 residues. Germline lookup yields CDR1 SGHVS and CDR2 FNYEAQ. The CDR3 coding sequence is TGTGCCACTCAAACCCGTTATGGCACTGAGGCTTTCTTT. Its translation is CATQTRYGTEAFF.

The chain links TRBV5-1 to TRBJ2-1, with TRBD2 as a possible D gene (6 bases). V was clipped by 3 bases and J by 4 bases, with 17 bases between them. CDR3 length: 16 residues. Germline V gives CDR1 SGHRS, CDR2 YFSETQ. The CDR3 DNA is TGCGCCAGCAGCTGGGGAGGTAGCGGATCATACAATGAGCAGTTCTTC. Translated: CASSWGGSGSYNEQFF.

This clone was observed a handful of times. The V call is TRBV7-9, the J call TRBJ1-3; D might be TRBD1 (6 bases). The CDR3 loop spans 13 amino acids. Looked up from germline, CDR1 is SEHNR and CDR2 is FQNEAQ (reference sequence). Trimming cost V 4 bases and J 4 bases, with 8 bases left between them. The DNA for the CDR3 is TGTGCCAGCAGCTCCGGACAGGGAAACACCATATATTTT. This gives the protein CASSSGQGNTIYF.

The rearrangement links TRBV30 to TRBJ1-3, with no clear D. The V end lost 4 bases, the J end lost 0 bases, and 7 bases lay between the germline ends. Germline assignment: CDR1 GTSNPN and CDR2 SVGIG (reference sequence). This CDR3 has 13 residues. CDR3: CAWIQSSGNTIYF. CDR3 coding DNA: TGTGCCTGGATCCAGAGCTCTGGAAACACCATATATTTT.